The clone carrying this T cell receptor beta chain was detected a few times. Method: immunoSEQ multiplex PCR; TCRdb's copy keeps in-frame clones and lacks some. The sample shows about 17,000 clones, 65% to 85% of them seen only once. This record comes from a study of technical replicates of blood from several donors. Germline-derived CDR1 and CDR2 are MNHNY and SVGAGI (reference sequence). The CDR3 has 14 residues. V lost 4 bases, J lost 1 base, and 11 bases lay in between. The TCR originated in a human donor in good health. Some clones in this sample may be carry-over from other donors' samples. The sequenced sample consisted of PBMCs. The chain links TRBV6-6 to TRBJ2-7; tentatively, D is TRBD1 (6 bases). DNA for the CDR3: TGTGCCAGCAGTTCCCCGGGGACATCCTACGAGCAGTACTTC. Protein: CASSSPGTSYEQYF.